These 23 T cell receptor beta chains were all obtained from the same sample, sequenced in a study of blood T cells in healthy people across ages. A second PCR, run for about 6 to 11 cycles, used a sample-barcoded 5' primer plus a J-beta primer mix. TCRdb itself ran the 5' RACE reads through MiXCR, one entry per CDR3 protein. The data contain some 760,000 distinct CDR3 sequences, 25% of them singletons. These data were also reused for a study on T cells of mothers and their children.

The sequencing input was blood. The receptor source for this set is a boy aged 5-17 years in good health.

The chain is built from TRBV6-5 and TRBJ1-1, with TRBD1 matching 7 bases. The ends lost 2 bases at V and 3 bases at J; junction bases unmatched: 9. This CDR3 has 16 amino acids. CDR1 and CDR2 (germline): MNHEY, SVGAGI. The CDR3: CASSYTRDSDYTEAFF. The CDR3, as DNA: TGTGCCAGCAGTTACACCCGGGACAGCGATTACACTGAAGCTTTCTTT.

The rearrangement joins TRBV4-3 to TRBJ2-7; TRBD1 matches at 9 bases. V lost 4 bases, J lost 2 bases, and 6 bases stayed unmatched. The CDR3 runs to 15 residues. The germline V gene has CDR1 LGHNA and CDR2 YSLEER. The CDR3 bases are TGCGCCAGCAGCCGATGGACAGGGGACACCTACGAGCAGTACTTC. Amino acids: CASSRWTGDTYEQYF.

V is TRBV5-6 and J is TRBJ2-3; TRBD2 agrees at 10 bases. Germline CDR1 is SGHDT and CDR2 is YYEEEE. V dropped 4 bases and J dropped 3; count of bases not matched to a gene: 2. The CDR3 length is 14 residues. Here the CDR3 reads CASSGTSETDTQYF. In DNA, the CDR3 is TGTGCCAGCAGCGGGACTAGCGAGACAGATACGCAGTATTTT.

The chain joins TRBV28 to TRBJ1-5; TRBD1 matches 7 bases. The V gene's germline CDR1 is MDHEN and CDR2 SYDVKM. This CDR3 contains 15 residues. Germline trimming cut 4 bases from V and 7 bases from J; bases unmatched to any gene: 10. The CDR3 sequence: CASSWDSPIRQPQHF. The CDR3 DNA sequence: TGTGCCAGCAGTTGGGACAGCCCGATTCGGCAGCCCCAGCATTTT.

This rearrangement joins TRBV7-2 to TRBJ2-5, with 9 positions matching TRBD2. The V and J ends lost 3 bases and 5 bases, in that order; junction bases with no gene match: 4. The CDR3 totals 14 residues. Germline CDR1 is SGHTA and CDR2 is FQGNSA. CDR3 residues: CASSFRGGGETQYF. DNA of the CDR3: TGTGCCAGCAGCTTTCGCGGGGGGGGTGAGACCCAGTACTTC.

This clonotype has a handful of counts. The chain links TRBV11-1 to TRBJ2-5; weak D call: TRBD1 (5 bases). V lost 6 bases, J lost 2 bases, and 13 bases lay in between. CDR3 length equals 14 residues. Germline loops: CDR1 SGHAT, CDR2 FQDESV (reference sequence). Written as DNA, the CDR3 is TGTGCCAGCAGTTCGACAGCCACTCAAGAGACCCAGTACTTC. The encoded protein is CASSSTATQETQYF.

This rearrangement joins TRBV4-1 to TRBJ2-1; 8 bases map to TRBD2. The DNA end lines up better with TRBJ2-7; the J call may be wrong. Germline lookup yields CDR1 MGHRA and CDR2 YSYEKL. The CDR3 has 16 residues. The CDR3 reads CASSQAGTSGYYEQYF. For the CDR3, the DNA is TGCGCCAGCAGCCAAGCGGGAACTAGCGGATACTACGAGCAGTACTTC.

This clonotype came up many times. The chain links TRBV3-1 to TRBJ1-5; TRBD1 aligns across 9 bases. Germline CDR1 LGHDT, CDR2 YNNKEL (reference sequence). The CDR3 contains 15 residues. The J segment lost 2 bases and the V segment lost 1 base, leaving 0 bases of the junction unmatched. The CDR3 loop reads CASSQGTGGNQPQHF. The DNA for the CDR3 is TGTGCCAGCAGCCAAGGGACAGGGGGCAATCAGCCCCAGCATTTT.

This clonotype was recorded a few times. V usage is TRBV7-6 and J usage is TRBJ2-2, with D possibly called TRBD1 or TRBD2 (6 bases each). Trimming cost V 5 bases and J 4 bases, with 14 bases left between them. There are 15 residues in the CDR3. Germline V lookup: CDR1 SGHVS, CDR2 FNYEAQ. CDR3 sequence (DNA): TGTGCCAGCAGCCTCGAGGGGGGTCCCACCGGGGAGCTGTTTTTT. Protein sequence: CASSLEGGPTGELFF.

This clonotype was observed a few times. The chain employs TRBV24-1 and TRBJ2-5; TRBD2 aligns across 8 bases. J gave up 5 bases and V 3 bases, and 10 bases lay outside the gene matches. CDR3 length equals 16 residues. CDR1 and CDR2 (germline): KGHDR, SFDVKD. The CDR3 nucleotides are TGTGCCACCAGTGATAGGGCTAGCGGGTTGTGGGAGACCCAGTACTTC. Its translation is CATSDRASGLWETQYF.

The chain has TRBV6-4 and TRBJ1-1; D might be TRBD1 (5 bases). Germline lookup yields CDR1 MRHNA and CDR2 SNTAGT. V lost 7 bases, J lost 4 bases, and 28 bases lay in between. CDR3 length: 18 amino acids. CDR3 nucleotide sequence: TGTGCCAGCATAGACTTTGGGGCTATGAAGGGTTGGGGCACTGAAGCTTTCTTT. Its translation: CASIDFGAMKGWGTEAFF.

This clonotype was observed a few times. CDR3 sequence: CASSQGTGGKSRTEAFF. CDR3 bases: TGTGCCAGCAGCCAAGGGACAGGGGGCAAGTCGCGCACTGAAGCTTTCTTT. The chain combines TRBV4-2 with TRBJ1-1; 11 bases agree with TRBD1. The CDR3 is 17 residues long. Germline V gene lookup returns CDR1 LGHNA and CDR2 YNFKEQ. V dropped 1 base and J dropped 4; count of bases not matched to a gene: 8.

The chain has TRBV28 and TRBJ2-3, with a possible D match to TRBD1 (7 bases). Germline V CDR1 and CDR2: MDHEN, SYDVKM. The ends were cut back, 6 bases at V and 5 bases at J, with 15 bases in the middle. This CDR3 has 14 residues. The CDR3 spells CASSPTGRGDTQYF. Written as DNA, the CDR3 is TGTGCCAGCAGCCCGACAGGGCGGGGAGATACGCAGTATTTT.

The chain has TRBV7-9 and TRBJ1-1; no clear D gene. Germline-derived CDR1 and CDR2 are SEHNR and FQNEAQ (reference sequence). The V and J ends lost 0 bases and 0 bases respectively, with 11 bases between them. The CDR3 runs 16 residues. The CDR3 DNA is TGTGCCAGCAGCTTAGCGAACGGCGGTATGAACACTGAAGCTTTCTTT. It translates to CASSLANGGMNTEAFF.

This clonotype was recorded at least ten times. CDR3: CASSLEGLPYEQYF. The DNA for the CDR3 is TGTGCCAGCAGCTTAGAAGGTTTGCCCTACGAGCAGTACTTC. The genes are TRBV7-9 and TRBJ2-5; D is ambiguous. The J call is doubtful: the DNA matches TRBJ2-7 better. This CDR3 is built from 14 residues. Germline-derived CDR1 and CDR2 are SEHNR and FQNEAQ (reference sequence).

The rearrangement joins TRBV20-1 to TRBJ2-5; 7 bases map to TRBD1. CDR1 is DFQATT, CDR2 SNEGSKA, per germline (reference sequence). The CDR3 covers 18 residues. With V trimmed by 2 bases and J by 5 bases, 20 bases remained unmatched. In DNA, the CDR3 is TGCAGTGCTAGAAGCCCGGGGACAGCTTGGGGGCTTCACGAGACCCAGTACTTC. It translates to CSARSPGTAWGLHETQYF.

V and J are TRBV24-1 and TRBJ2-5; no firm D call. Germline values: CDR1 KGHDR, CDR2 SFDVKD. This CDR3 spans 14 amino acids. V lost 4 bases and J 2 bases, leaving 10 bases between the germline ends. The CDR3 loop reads CATSDLGPQETQYF. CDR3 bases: TGTGCCACCAGTGACCTAGGACCTCAAGAGACCCAGTACTTC.

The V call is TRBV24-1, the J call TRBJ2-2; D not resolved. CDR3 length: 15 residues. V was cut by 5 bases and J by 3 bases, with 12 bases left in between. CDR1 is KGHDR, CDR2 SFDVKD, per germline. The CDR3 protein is CATSAGSQDTGELFF. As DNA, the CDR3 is TGTGCCACCAGTGCCGGATCCCAGGACACCGGGGAGCTGTTTTTT.

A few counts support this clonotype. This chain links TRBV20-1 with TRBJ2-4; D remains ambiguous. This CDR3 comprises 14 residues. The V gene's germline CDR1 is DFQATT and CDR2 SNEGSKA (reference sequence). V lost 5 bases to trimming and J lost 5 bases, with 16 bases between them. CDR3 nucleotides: TGCAGTGCTCGCGTTTGGATAACCCAAAACATTCAGTACTTC. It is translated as CSARVWITQNIQYF.

CDR3 nucleotide sequence: TGTGCCAGCAGTTACTCCGAACAGTCAGGACCCGAGCAGTACTTC. Protein sequence: CASSYSEQSGPEQYF. V is TRBV6-2 or TRBV6-3 and J is TRBJ2-7; D remains ambiguous. With 0 bases removed from V and 6 bases from J, the gap between germline ends came to 15 bases. This CDR3 contains 15 residues. Germline assignment: CDR1 MNHEY and CDR2 SVGEGT.

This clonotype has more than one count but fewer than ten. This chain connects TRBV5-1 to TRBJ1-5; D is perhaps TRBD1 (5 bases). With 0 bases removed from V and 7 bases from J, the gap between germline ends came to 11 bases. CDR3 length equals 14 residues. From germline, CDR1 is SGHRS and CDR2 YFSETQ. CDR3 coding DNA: TGCGCCAGCAGCTTGGATGGGGGGGGGCAGCCCCAGCATTTT. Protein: CASSLDGGGQPQHF.

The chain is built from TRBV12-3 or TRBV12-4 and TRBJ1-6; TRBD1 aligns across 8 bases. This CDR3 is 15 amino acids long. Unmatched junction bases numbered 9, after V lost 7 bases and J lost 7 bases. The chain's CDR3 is CASTKQGGYNSPLHF. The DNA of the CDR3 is TGTGCCAGCACCAAACAGGGGGGCTACAATTCACCCCTCCACTTT.

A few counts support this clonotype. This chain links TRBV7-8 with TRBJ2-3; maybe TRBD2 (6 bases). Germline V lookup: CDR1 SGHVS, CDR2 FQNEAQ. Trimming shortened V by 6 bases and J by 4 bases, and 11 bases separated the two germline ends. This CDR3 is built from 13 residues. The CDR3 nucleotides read TGTGCCAGCAGACCCGGAGGGGCAGATACGCAGTATTTT. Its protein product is CASRPGGADTQYF.